What follows is one T cell receptor beta chain and its context. Its specific antigen is unknown. Base qualities are not provided; no much larger clone lies one nucleotide away. Genomic DNA was isolated from the sorted cells so that the TCRbeta CDR3 region could be sequenced. The immunoSEQ Assay was used to sequence the TCRbeta CDR3 regions. The source is immuneACCESS, and TCRdb retained only in-frame sequences with V and J called. Part of the clones is not carried over; for the studies checked, unresolved V genes explain less than half of this, and the remainder is unexplained. This sample holds 150,000 to 190,000 clones; approximately 94% were observed only once. Around 0.31% of the sample belongs to the ten largest clones. Patients with a history of autoimmune disease or receiving systemic immunosuppression were excluded from the trial. In every dose cohort, peripheral blood was drawn for TCR sequencing at baseline, cycle 4 day 1, and cycle 7 day 1. Samples came from an open-label, multicenter, first-in-human phase I dose-escalation trial of ivuxolimab. Adults with locally advanced or metastatic melanoma, renal cell carcinoma, hepatocellular carcinoma or head and neck squamous cell carcinoma were enrolled in the trial. Before TCR sequencing, CD4+ and CD8+ T cells were separately sorted from peripheral blood.

This specimen belongs to a study of OX40 agonist ivuxolimab in advanced cancers. For the wider study: Ivuxolimab was a fully human IgG2 agonistic monoclonal antibody targeting the costimulatory receptor OX40 (CD134). Intravenous ivuxolimab was administered to patients every 2 weeks at six dose levels: 0.01, 0.1, 0.3, 1.5, 3 and 10 mg/kg. Of the 50 to 55 patients in dose escalation, about 19 had hepatocellular carcinoma, roughly 15 had melanoma, 9 had renal cell carcinoma and 9 had head and neck cancer. The point of sequencing TCRbeta in the periphery was to test whether ivuxolimab changed TCR sequence diversity and drove clonal T-cell expansion. A male proportion of under 85% and a mean age of around 60 years, ranging from roughly 23 to 79, were recorded for the dose-escalation cohort. The paper covers the monotherapy dose-escalation part of the phase I ivuxolimab trial, which included N of about 50 patients. Patients were allowed to have had prior anti-PD-1, anti-PD-L1 or anti-CTLA-4 therapy, and 40% of the dose-escalation patients had been treated with checkpoint inhibitors. Three dose-escalation patients achieved partial responses, one with hepatocellular carcinoma and two with cutaneous melanoma. Overall study results and their limits: Clonal expansion of both CD4+ and CD8+ blood T cells was observed from baseline to week 6 at doses 0.1 to 3.0 mg/kg. Antigen specificity was not determined for the clonally expanded peripheral T cells. Partial responders in the 0.1-3.0 mg/kg groups had among the lowest normalized peripheral clonal expansion, especially among CD8+ T cells. After ivuxolimab, CD8+ T cells had more expanded clones than CD4+ T cells on average. Low levels of normalized T-cell clonal expansion were also seen in some patients who did not respond.

From V the trimming removes 3 bases and from J it removes 7 bases, while the gene matches leave 8 bases of the junction unaccounted for. The CDR3, from cysteine to phenylalanine, totals 14 residues. The CDR3 DNA has 42 bases and is translated from base 1. CDR1 and CDR2, per the germline V gene, are SGDLS and YYNGEE. The TCR was taken from an adult with an advanced solid tumor such as melanoma, head and neck, liver or kidney cancer. The chain employs TRBV9 and TRBJ2-7; TRBD1 lines up with 9 middle nucleotides. This specimen consisted of CD4+ or CD8+ T cells sorted from blood, obtained in a trial of the OX40 agonist ivuxolimab. The nucleotides are TGTGCCAGCAGCGCCGGGACAGGGTCCTGGGAGCAGTACTTC. The translation is CASSAGTGSWEQYF.